This T cell receptor (beta chain) emerged from a study of response to subunit inactivated influenza vaccine. MiXCR was run by TCRdb on the RT-PCR reads, yielding one entry per CDR3 protein. The sample lists more than 150,000 distinct CDR3 sequences; about 9% were seen once. Germline V gene data show CDR1 as SGHVS and CDR2 as FQNEAQ. The CDR3 sequence is 16 residues long. V lost 2 bases to trimming and J lost 4 bases, with 15 bases between them. The chain carries TRBV7-8 and TRBJ2-1; D is undetermined. The TCR was taken from a man over 45 who received an inactivated influenza vaccine. This specimen consisted of non-naive T cells sorted from PBMCs, obtained on the day of vaccination. CDR3 in amino acids: CASSLLRPPPYNEQFF. The CDR3 DNA is TGTGCCAGCAGCTTACTCCGACCTCCGCCTTACAATGAGCAGTTCTTC.